This passage covers 18 T cell receptor beta chains from one sample sequenced in a study of T cell changes during pregnancy in multiple sclerosis. Profiled with immunoSEQ multiplex PCR; TCRdb holds only in-frame clones, not every one. The sample lists about 20,000 clones; about 88% were seen once. Source: CD8+ T cells from peripheral blood mononuclear cells, taken in the third trimester of pregnancy. The receptors were gathered from a female donor in good health, enrolled as a control in a pregnancy study.

The V call is TRBV6-5, the J call TRBJ1-1; 7 bases match TRBD1. V lost 6 bases and J lost 11; bases outside the gene matches: 9. The CDR3 is 12 amino acids. Germline assignment: CDR1 MNHEY and CDR2 SVGAGI. The CDR3 nucleotides read TGTGCCAGCAGAACATGGACGGGACAGGCTTTCTTT. Protein product: CASRTWTGQAFF.

The chain links TRBV5-4 to TRBJ2-3, with TRBD2 matching 10 bases. The germline gives CDR1 SGHNT, CDR2 YYREEE (reference sequence). The CDR3 has 20 amino acids. V shed 4 bases and J 0 bases; nucleotides not matched to a gene: 17. CDR3 residues: CASSRFPGLAPTTSTDTQYF. CDR3 in DNA: TGTGCCAGCAGCCGGTTTCCGGGACTAGCGCCTACTACTAGCACAGATACGCAGTATTTT.

V is TRBV5-6 and J is TRBJ2-1, with TRBD2 identical over 11 bases. V trimming: 6 bases; J trimming: 8 bases; junction bases outside the gene matches: 7. This CDR3 has 14 amino acids. Germline lookup yields CDR1 SGHDT and CDR2 YYEEEE. This CDR3 is CASTRLAGPHEQFF. The DNA of the CDR3 is TGTGCCAGCACCCGACTAGCGGGGCCACATGAGCAGTTCTTC.

CDR3 in amino acids: CASSFSGGAPGEQFF. The CDR3 DNA sequence: TGCGCCAGCAGCTTTAGCGGGGGGGCGCCTGGAGAGCAGTTCTTC. The rearrangement joins TRBV5-1 to TRBJ2-1, with TRBD2 matching over 11 bases. The CDR3 extends over 15 amino acids. J gave up 10 bases and V 2 bases, and 8 bases lay outside the gene matches. The germline gives CDR1 SGHRS, CDR2 YFSETQ.

This chain uses TRBV14 with TRBJ1-1; D possibly corresponds to TRBD1 (6 bases). The V and J ends lost 4 bases and 1 base respectively, with 10 bases between them. CDR1 SGHDN and CDR2 FVKESK come from the germline V gene. The CDR3 contains 14 residues. The CDR3 sequence: CASSPQGANTEAFF. The CDR3 nucleotides read TGTGCCAGCAGCCCACAGGGAGCGAACACTGAAGCTTTCTTT.

This rearrangement joins TRBV7-9 to TRBJ1-2; 9 bases map to TRBD1. The CDR3 contains 16 residues. The V segment lost 4 bases and the J segment 4 bases; nucleotides outside the gene matches: 10. CDR1 is SEHNR, CDR2 FQNEAQ, per germline (reference sequence). The CDR3 loop is CASSSLQGAKGYGYTF. CDR3 sequence (DNA): TGTGCCAGCAGCTCGCTACAGGGGGCAAAGGGCTATGGCTACACCTTC.

The chain has TRBV6-4 and TRBJ1-6; maybe TRBD1 (5 bases). Trimming pared 0 bases from V and 7 bases from J, leaving 10 bases between. Germline CDR1 MRHNA, CDR2 SNTAGT. The CDR3 is made up of 15 amino acids. As DNA, the CDR3 is TGTGCCAGCAGTGACTCTCGGCAGGGAAATTCACCCCTCCACTTT. Its protein product is CASSDSRQGNSPLHF.

This chain uses TRBV29-1 with TRBJ2-1; no clear D. Germline CDR1 reads SQVTM; CDR2 reads ANQGSEA. This CDR3 comprises 14 residues. The ends were cut back, 4 bases at V and 7 bases at J, with 17 bases in the middle. In DNA form, the CDR3 reads TGCAGCGTTGTGTCCCCGGAGACGCGAAATGAGCAGTTCTTC. This codes for CSVVSPETRNEQFF.

This chain links TRBV19 with TRBJ1-1, with 9 bases that match TRBD1. Trimming took 4 bases from V and 8 from J; bases not matched to a gene: 5. This CDR3 region has 13 residues. Germline V gene lookup returns CDR1 LNHDA and CDR2 SQIVND (reference sequence). DNA of the CDR3: TGTGCCAGTAGTACGACCGGGACAGGGGAAGCTTTCTTT. Amino acids: CASSTTGTGEAFF.

J is TRBJ2-3 and V is TRBV30; no reliable D call. Between the trimmed V and J ends, which lost 0 bases and 4 bases, there was a span of 5 bases. Germline V gene lookup returns CDR1 GTSNPN and CDR2 SVGIG (reference sequence). The CDR3 is made up of 12 amino acids. Here the CDR3 DNA reads TGTGCCTGGAGTGTAAGAGCAGATACGCAGTATTTT. As protein: CAWSVRADTQYF. The complete variable domain, with remaining parts taken from reference TRBV30 and TRBJ2-3, reads SQTIHQWPATLVQPVGSPLSLECTVEGTSNPNLYWYRQAAGRGLQLLFYSVGIGQISSEVPQNLSASRPQDRQFILSSKKLLLSDSGFYLCAWSVRADTQYFGPGTRLTVL.

The chain links TRBV2 to TRBJ2-6; TRBD1 agrees at 7 bases. The CDR3 totals 18 residues. The germline gives CDR1 SNHLY, CDR2 FYNNEI. The V and J ends lost 8 bases and 0 bases, in that order; junction bases with no gene match: 13. CDR3 in amino acids: CASGPGQTFSSGANVLTF. Written as DNA, the CDR3 is TGTGCCAGCGGTCCGGGACAGACATTTTCCTCTGGGGCCAACGTCCTGACTTTC. Looking up the rest from reference TRBV2 and TRBJ2-6 gives the full variable domain: EPEVTQTPSHQVTQMGQEVILRCVPISNHLYFYWYRQILGQKVEFLVSFYNNEISEKSEIFDDQFSVERPDGSNFTLKIRSTKLEDSAMYFCASGPGQTFSSGANVLTFGAGSRLTVL.

The J gene is TRBJ1-1, the V gene TRBV7-6, with a possible D match to TRBD1 (5 bases). Trimming stripped 4 bases from V and 4 bases from J, with 16 bases between. Germline V CDR1 and CDR2: SGHVS, FNYEAQ. This CDR3 is built from 15 residues. The CDR3 is CASSSLWGVGTEAFF. CDR3 bases: TGTGCCAGCAGCTCGCTCTGGGGGGTTGGCACTGAAGCTTTCTTT.

Here the CDR3 DNA reads TGTGCCTGGAGTGCCCTAGCGGGCCCCTACGAGCAGTACTTC. As protein: CAWSALAGPYEQYF. The rearrangement links TRBV30 to TRBJ2-7, with TRBD2 matching over 8 bases. This CDR3 is built from 14 residues. Germline CDR1 reads GTSNPN; CDR2 reads SVGIG (reference sequence). Losses at the gene ends were 1 base for V and 2 bases for J; bases not matched to a gene: 4.

The V and J genes are TRBV5-1 and TRBJ2-3, with 10 positions matching TRBD2. J lost 4 bases, V lost 0 bases, and 8 bases had no gene match. The CDR3 spans 17 residues. Germline loops: CDR1 SGHRS, CDR2 YFSETQ. The CDR3 bases are TGCGCCAGCAGCTTGGGCCAGCGGGGGGGCTGGGCAGATACGCAGTATTTT. Its protein is CASSLGQRGGWADTQYF.

The rearrangement uses TRBV18 and TRBJ2-7; the match to TRBD2 covers 9 bases. This CDR3 has 21 residues. V trimming: 2 bases; J trimming: 3 bases; junction bases outside the gene matches: 23. Germline CDR1 is KGHSH and CDR2 is LQKENI. This CDR3 is CASSPGTWASGTPVWVYEQYF. In DNA, the CDR3 is TGTGCCAGCTCACCAGGGACGTGGGCTAGCGGGACCCCCGTTTGGGTCTACGAGCAGTACTTC.

The V call is TRBV11-2, the J call TRBJ2-1; D not certain. V lost 2 bases, J lost 0 bases, and 8 bases lay in between. The length of the CDR3 is 15 residues. CDR1 and CDR2 (germline): SGHAT, FQNNGV. The CDR3 bases are TGTGCCAGCAGCTTACAGTCAAGCTCCTACAATGAGCAGTTCTTC. Encoded protein: CASSLQSSSYNEQFF.

This clone was recorded once. The chain has TRBV28 and TRBJ2-7; unclear D gene. This CDR3 comprises 14 residues. The V end lost 4 bases, the J end lost 0 bases, and 10 bases lay between the germline ends. Germline V CDR1 and CDR2: MDHEN, SYDVKM. This CDR3 reads CASSYPDSSYEQYF. CDR3 nucleotide sequence: TGTGCCAGCAGTTACCCTGATAGCTCCTACGAGCAGTACTTC.

Turning to this clone: One end of the junction is discordant with germline, which a read error may explain. The genes are TRBV5-1 and TRBJ1-2; 8 bases agree with TRBD1. The CDR3 is made up of 12 amino acids. CDR1 is SGHRS and CDR2 is YFSETQ in the germline V gene. CDR3 DNA: TGCGCCAGCAGCCGGACAGGGTTCCGCATATGGTTC. Amino acid sequence: CASSRTGFRIWF.